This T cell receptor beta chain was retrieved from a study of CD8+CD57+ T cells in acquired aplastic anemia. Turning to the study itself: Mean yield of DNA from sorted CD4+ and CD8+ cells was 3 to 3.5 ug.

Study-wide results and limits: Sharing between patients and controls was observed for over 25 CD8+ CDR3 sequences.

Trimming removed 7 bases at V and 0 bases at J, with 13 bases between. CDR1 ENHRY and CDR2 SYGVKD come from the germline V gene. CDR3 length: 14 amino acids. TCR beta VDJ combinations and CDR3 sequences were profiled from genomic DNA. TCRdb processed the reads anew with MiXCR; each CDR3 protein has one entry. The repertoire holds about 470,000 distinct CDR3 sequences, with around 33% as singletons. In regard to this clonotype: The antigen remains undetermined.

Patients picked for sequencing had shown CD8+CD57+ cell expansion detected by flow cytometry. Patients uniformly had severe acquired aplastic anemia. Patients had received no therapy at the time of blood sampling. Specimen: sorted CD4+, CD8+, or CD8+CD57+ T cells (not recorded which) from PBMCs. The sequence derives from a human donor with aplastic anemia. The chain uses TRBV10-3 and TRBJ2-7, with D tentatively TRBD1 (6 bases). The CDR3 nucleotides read TGTGCCATCAAAGGGACAAGGGACTCCTACGAGCAGTACTTC. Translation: CAIKGTRDSYEQYF.